These 32 T cell receptor beta chains came from one sample sequenced in a study of blood T cell repertoires in COVID-19. TCRdb's table, derived via immunoSEQ multiplex PCR, lists solely in-frame clones and lacks some. The repertoire consists of about 55,000 clones, with approximately 86% occurring once and the leading ten covering roughly 3.7%. Material: peripheral blood. All receptors come from a man aged 40-55 years with COVID-19, enrolled during active disease.

The V and J genes are TRBV6-5 and TRBJ2-5; 7 nucleotides line up with TRBD1. Germline-derived CDR1 and CDR2 are MNHEY and SVGAGI. This CDR3 is 12 amino acids long. The CDR3 region has the DNA TGTGCGCACGACAGGGCTCAAGAGACCCAGTACTTC. Residues: CAHDRAQETQYF.

Turning to this clone: Other DNA sequences of this sample code for an identical CDR3. The V call is TRBV12-3 or TRBV12-4, the J call TRBJ2-7; possible D gene TRBD1, 5 bases. This CDR3 comprises 13 residues. Between the trimmed V and J ends, which lost 3 bases and 3 bases, there was a span of 9 bases. The CDR3 nucleotides are TGTGCCAGCAGTTTTGGCAGGGACTACGAGCAGTACTTC. Amino acids: CASSFGRDYEQYF.

The rearrangement uses TRBV12-3 or TRBV12-4 and TRBJ1-1; D is unclear. With 1 base removed from V and 1 base from J, the gap between germline ends came to 4 bases. The CDR3 has 13 amino acids. In nucleotides, the CDR3 is TGTGCCAGCAGTTTAGGTCGGAACACTGAAGCTTTCTTT. Its translation: CASSLGRNTEAFF.

The chain joins TRBV19 to TRBJ2-2; the match to TRBD1 covers 10 bases. The germline CDR1 and CDR2 sequences are LNHDA and SQIVND (reference sequence). J was trimmed by 1 base and V by 10 bases; bases with no gene match: 6. This CDR3 is built from 15 residues. The CDR3: CATPGTGENTGELFF. The CDR3 nucleotides read TGTGCCACCCCCGGGACAGGGGAGAACACCGGGGAGCTGTTTTTT.

This clone occurred once. CDR3 residues: CASSLGAGGPINEQFF. The CDR3 bases are TGTGCCAGCAGCTTAGGGGCGGGAGGGCCTATTAACGAGCAGTTCTTC. This chain connects TRBV7-9 to TRBJ2-1; 9 positions agree with TRBD2. This CDR3 spans 16 amino acids. V shed 1 base, J shed 10 bases, and the junction held 11 bases outside the gene matches. The germline gives CDR1 SEHNR, CDR2 FQNEAQ (reference sequence).

By share, this clone ranks as large. The chain is built from TRBV27 and TRBJ1-4; maybe TRBD1 (6 bases). Per germline, CDR1 MNHEY and CDR2 SMNVEV (reference sequence). This CDR3 region has 16 residues. The V end was cut by 9 bases, the J end by 4 bases, with 21 bases between. In DNA, the CDR3 is TGTGCCAGGACAGGACCGCTACTAAAACGTAATGAAAAACTGTTTTTT. Amino acids: CARTGPLLKRNEKLFF.

The chain carries TRBV18 and TRBJ2-2, with D possibly being TRBD1 (6 bases). The V and J ends lost 8 bases and 3 bases respectively, with 16 bases between them. CDR3 size: 15 residues. Per the germline V gene, CDR1 is KGHSH and CDR2 is LQKENI. The DNA of the CDR3 is TGTGCCAGCGCCCCTCCAGGGGTCGACACCGGGGAGCTGTTTTTT. It translates to CASAPPGVDTGELFF.

The V gene is TRBV30, the J gene TRBJ2-7, with 11 bases matching TRBD2. This CDR3 is 14 amino acids long. Germline CDR1 GTSNPN, CDR2 SVGIG (reference sequence). V trimming: 0 bases; J trimming: 7 bases; junction bases outside the gene matches: 5. CDR3 sequence (DNA): TGTGCCTGGAGTGTGTTAGCGGGGGGGCTTGAGCAGTACTTC. Its protein is CAWSVLAGGLEQYF.

This CDR3 reads CASSLGGLGADYTF. In DNA form, the CDR3 reads TGCGCCAGCAGCTTGGGGGGCCTGGGGGCGGACTACACCTTC. The chain recombines TRBV5-1 with TRBJ1-2; TRBD1 might be the D (6 bases). Trimming took off 0 bases at V and 10 bases at J, with 16 bases between the two ends. CDR3 length: 14 residues. Looked up from germline, CDR1 is SGHRS and CDR2 is YFSETQ.

This clone was seen a few times. The chain uses TRBV5-4 and TRBJ2-3, with D unresolved. This CDR3 is built from 14 residues. Germline V gene sequence: CDR1 SGHNT, CDR2 YYREEE (reference sequence). Trimming took off 4 bases at V and 6 bases at J, with 15 bases between the two ends. CDR3 loop: CASSKDSFGDTQYF. In DNA form, the CDR3 reads TGTGCCAGCAGCAAAGACTCGTTTGGGGATACGCAGTATTTT.

The rearrangement links TRBV5-1 to TRBJ2-7; 15 bases match TRBD2. This CDR3 is built from 18 residues. Trimming at V came to 3 bases and at J to 3 bases, leaving 10 bases not matched to a gene. Germline CDR1 SGHRS, CDR2 YFSETQ. The CDR3 protein is CASSSGLAGGLVSYEQYF. CDR3 bases: TGCGCCAGCAGCTCGGGACTAGCGGGAGGCCTGGTTAGCTACGAGCAGTACTTC.

V and J are TRBV6-5 and TRBJ1-1; 10 nucleotides agree with TRBD1. The CDR3 extends over 14 amino acids. V lost 6 bases and J lost 4; bases outside the gene matches: 5. Germline values: CDR1 MNHEY, CDR2 SVGAGI. The CDR3 sequence is CASRLGTGATEAFF. The DNA for the CDR3 is TGTGCCAGCAGGCTCGGGACAGGGGCCACTGAAGCTTTCTTT.

The chain has TRBV11-3 and TRBJ2-7, with TRBD2 identical over 8 bases. The V gene's germline CDR1 is SGHNT and CDR2 YENEEA. This CDR3 comprises 14 residues. Trimming at V came to 5 bases and at J to 0 bases, leaving 3 bases not matched to a gene. CDR3 sequence: CASSLGRASYEQYF. CDR3 DNA: TGTGCCAGCAGCCTCGGGAGGGCCTCCTACGAGCAGTACTTC.

The V and J genes are TRBV28 and TRBJ1-2, with D possibly TRBD1 on 5 matching bases. The germline V gene has CDR1 MDHEN and CDR2 SYDVKM. Trimming removed 5 bases at V and 6 bases at J, with 19 bases between. The CDR3 consists of 15 residues. This chain's CDR3 is CASSANQGPSHGYTF. DNA of the CDR3: TGTGCCAGCAGTGCCAACCAGGGTCCCTCTCATGGCTACACCTTC.

The chain uses TRBV11-3 and TRBJ2-7, with 7 nucleotides matching TRBD1. Per the germline V gene, CDR1 is SGHNT and CDR2 is YENEEA. V trimming: 5 bases; J trimming: 0 bases; junction bases outside the gene matches: 7. This CDR3 contains 15 residues. CDR3 sequence (DNA): TGTGCCAGCAGCCGCAAGGGGACAGACTCCTACGAGCAGTACTTC. Amino acid sequence: CASSRKGTDSYEQYF.

This sequence joins TRBV27 and TRBJ2-5, with 7 bases identical to TRBD2. V shed 7 bases, J shed 4 bases, and the junction held 6 bases outside the gene matches. This CDR3 spans 13 amino acids. CDR1 is MNHEY, CDR2 SMNVEV, per germline (reference sequence). The chain's CDR3 is CASTSGRGETQYF. DNA of the CDR3: TGTGCCAGCACCTCAGGGAGGGGAGAGACCCAGTACTTC.

This sequence joins TRBV12-3 or TRBV12-4 and TRBJ2-7; TRBD1 matches 7 bases. V trimming: 5 bases; J trimming: 6 bases; junction bases outside the gene matches: 7. The CDR3 runs 13 residues. The CDR3 coding sequence is TGTGCCAGCAGTCGACAGGGCTTCTCCGAGCAGTACTTC. Protein: CASSRQGFSEQYF.

The chain joins TRBV6-5 to TRBJ2-3; D is undetermined. This CDR3 has 13 amino acids. Germline CDR1 reads MNHEY; CDR2 reads SVGAGI. Trimming stripped 8 bases from V and 0 bases from J, with 9 bases between. In DNA, the CDR3 is TGTGCCAGCCGCAGCGCTAGCACAGATACGCAGTATTTT. This encodes CASRSASTDTQYF.

The chain couples TRBV3-1 (or the pseudogene TRBV3-2) to TRBJ2-5, with 12 nucleotides matching TRBD2. V was pared by 5 bases and J by 5 bases, with 6 bases of the junction left unmatched. The CDR3 is 15 residues long. The germline CDR1 and CDR2 sequences are LGHDT and YNNKEL (reference sequence). The CDR3 nucleotides read TGTGCCAGCAGCAAATGGACTAGCGGGAAGGAGACCCAGTACTTC. This translates into CASSKWTSGKETQYF.

The gene calls are TRBV2 and TRBJ2-2, with a tentative D call TRBD2 (6 bases). CDR1 is SNHLY and CDR2 is FYNNEI in the germline V gene. Trimming pared 4 bases from V and 9 bases from J, leaving 15 bases between. The CDR3 loop spans 14 amino acids. This chain's CDR3 is CASSVGGQARELFF. The CDR3 DNA reads as TGTGCCAGCAGTGTCGGAGGGCAAGCGAGGGAGCTGTTTTTT.

The rearrangement joins TRBV30 to TRBJ2-2, with D possibly being TRBD1 (5 bases). This CDR3 has 14 residues. Germline assignment: CDR1 GTSNPN and CDR2 SVGIG (reference sequence). Deletions cut 2 bases from V and 4 bases from J, with 11 bases between. CDR3 DNA: TGTGCCTGGAGTAAACCAGGGCGCACCGGGGAGCTGTTTTTT. Its translation: CAWSKPGRTGELFF.

The chain employs TRBV9 and TRBJ1-4, with 8 positions matching TRBD1. V lost 4 bases and J lost 8; bases outside the gene matches: 7. CDR1 is SGDLS, CDR2 YYNGEE, per germline. The CDR3 extends over 14 amino acids. The CDR3 DNA sequence: TGTGCCAGCAGCCAGGACAGGGTCGGGGAAAAACTGTTTTTT. This translates into CASSQDRVGEKLFF.

V gene TRBV25-1 combines with J gene TRBJ1-4, with D hard to call. The ends were cut back, 2 bases at V and 7 bases at J, with 11 bases in the middle. The CDR3 totals 14 residues. Germline-derived CDR1 and CDR2 are MGHDK and SYGVNS. The CDR3 sequence: CASSEAGSGEKLFF. CDR3 nucleotide sequence: TGTGCCAGCAGTGAAGCGGGTTCAGGTGAAAAACTGTTTTTT.

The chain joins TRBV30 to TRBJ1-6; D is possibly TRBD1 (6 bases). CDR1 GTSNPN and CDR2 SVGIG come from the germline V gene (reference sequence). Between the trimmed V and J ends, which lost 3 bases and 9 bases, there was a span of 12 bases. The length of the CDR3 is 13 residues. CDR3 sequence: CAWRRQGISPLHF. CDR3 coding DNA: TGTGCCTGGAGGCGTCAGGGGATTTCACCCCTCCACTTT.

The rearrangement links TRBV24-1 to TRBJ1-5, with 10 bases lining up with TRBD1. This CDR3 contains 16 residues. Germline V CDR1 and CDR2: KGHDR, SFDVKD. J gave up 5 bases and V 5 bases, and 8 bases lay outside the gene matches. CDR3 amino acids: CATSAGDRGPDQPQHF. The CDR3 DNA is TGTGCCACCAGTGCCGGTGACAGGGGGCCCGATCAGCCCCAGCATTTT.

V and J are TRBV19 and TRBJ2-1; TRBD2 aligns across 7 bases. The V segment lost 7 bases and the J segment 4 bases; nucleotides outside the gene matches: 4. Germline V gene lookup returns CDR1 LNHDA and CDR2 SQIVND (reference sequence). This CDR3 comprises 13 residues. The CDR3 coding sequence is TGTGCCAGTACGGGGGGTCGTTACAATGAGCAGTTCTTC. It encodes CASTGGRYNEQFF.

The chain carries TRBV19 and TRBJ1-5; D may be TRBD1 (6 bases). This CDR3 is built from 15 residues. Trimming removed 7 bases from V and 7 bases from J, with 20 bases in between. CDR1 and CDR2 from the germline V gene are LNHDA and SQIVND (reference sequence). This CDR3 is CASNDRQGSWQPQHF. The DNA of the CDR3 is TGTGCCAGTAACGATCGTCAGGGGTCTTGGCAGCCCCAGCATTTT.

CDR3 nucleotide sequence: TGTGCCAGTAGTATAGATTCAAAGCGCGCCTACGAGCAGTACTTC. Its translation: CASSIDSKRAYEQYF. The chain employs TRBV19 and TRBJ2-7; no reliable D call. V was trimmed by 0 bases and J by 2 bases, leaving 11 bases between them. Germline CDR1 is LNHDA and CDR2 is SQIVND (reference sequence). There are 15 residues in the CDR3.

The chain employs TRBV6-2 or TRBV6-3 and TRBJ1-3; D unclear. The CDR3 length is 16 residues. Trimming took 5 bases from V and 4 from J, leaving 18 bases between them. Germline V gives CDR1 MNHEY, CDR2 SVGEGT. The chain's CDR3 is CASSTLGGFLGNTIYF. The CDR3 nucleotides read TGTGCCAGCAGTACCTTGGGAGGATTTCTGGGAAACACCATATATTTT.

The genes are TRBV7-3 and TRBJ2-1, with D uncertain. Germline loops: CDR1 SGHTA, CDR2 FQGTGA. The germline V and J ends were trimmed by 6 bases and 0 bases, with 12 bases remaining between them. This CDR3 has 15 amino acids. The CDR3 region is CASSTKRSSYNEQFF. The CDR3 DNA reads TGTGCCAGCAGTACGAAACGGAGCTCCTACAATGAGCAGTTCTTC.

The rearrangement joins TRBV18 to TRBJ2-1; 15 bases are a match to TRBD2. CDR1 and CDR2 from the germline V gene are KGHSH and LQKENI. Unmatched junction bases numbered 14, after V lost 5 bases and J lost 6 bases. The CDR3 is 19 amino acids. The CDR3 region is CASSDFPPGLAGGTNEQFF. As DNA, the CDR3 is TGTGCCAGCTCAGATTTCCCACCGGGACTAGCGGGAGGAACCAATGAGCAGTTCTTC.

The rearrangement joins TRBV7-9 to TRBJ1-1; TRBD1 matches at 10 bases. The trim removed 0 bases at V and 7 bases at J, leaving 11 bases unmatched. The CDR3 is 17 amino acids. Germline V gene sequence: CDR1 SEHNR, CDR2 FQNEAQ (reference sequence). This CDR3 is CASSLAPPGQGMDEAFF. DNA of the CDR3: TGTGCCAGCAGCTTAGCCCCACCGGGACAGGGGATGGATGAAGCTTTCTTT.